Ten or more counts support the clone carrying this TCR beta chain. Researchers took RNA transcripts and amplified the TCR beta CDR3 regions from them. Primed by the HTBI set, a first-round RT-PCR was run on the TCR CDR3. Via MiXCR, TCRdb re-called the multiplex PCR reads, giving one row per CDR3 protein. Here the sample spans some 150,000 distinct CDR3 sequences, roughly 23% being singletons. These data are taken from a study of T cells in Graves' hyperthyroidism and ophthalmopathy. Clinical symptoms, serum thyroxine and TRAb, thyroid ultrasound and orbital computed tomography together formed the diagnostic basis. PBMCs were derived from 7.5 to 10 ml fresh peripheral blood. Trimming took 5 bases from V and 3 from J, leaving 13 bases between them. This CDR3 has 14 amino acids. Germline V CDR1 and CDR2: MNHNS, SASEGT.

The sequencing input was blood. The chain has TRBV6-1 and TRBJ1-2, with a weak D call TRBD1 (6 bases). This clonotype was obtained from a woman in her forties or fifties with Graves' hyperthyroidism that later progressed to Graves' ophthalmopathy. DNA of the CDR3: TGTGCCAGCAGTCGTACGTACAGGGACTATGGCTACACCTTC. Its translation: CASSRTYRDYGYTF.